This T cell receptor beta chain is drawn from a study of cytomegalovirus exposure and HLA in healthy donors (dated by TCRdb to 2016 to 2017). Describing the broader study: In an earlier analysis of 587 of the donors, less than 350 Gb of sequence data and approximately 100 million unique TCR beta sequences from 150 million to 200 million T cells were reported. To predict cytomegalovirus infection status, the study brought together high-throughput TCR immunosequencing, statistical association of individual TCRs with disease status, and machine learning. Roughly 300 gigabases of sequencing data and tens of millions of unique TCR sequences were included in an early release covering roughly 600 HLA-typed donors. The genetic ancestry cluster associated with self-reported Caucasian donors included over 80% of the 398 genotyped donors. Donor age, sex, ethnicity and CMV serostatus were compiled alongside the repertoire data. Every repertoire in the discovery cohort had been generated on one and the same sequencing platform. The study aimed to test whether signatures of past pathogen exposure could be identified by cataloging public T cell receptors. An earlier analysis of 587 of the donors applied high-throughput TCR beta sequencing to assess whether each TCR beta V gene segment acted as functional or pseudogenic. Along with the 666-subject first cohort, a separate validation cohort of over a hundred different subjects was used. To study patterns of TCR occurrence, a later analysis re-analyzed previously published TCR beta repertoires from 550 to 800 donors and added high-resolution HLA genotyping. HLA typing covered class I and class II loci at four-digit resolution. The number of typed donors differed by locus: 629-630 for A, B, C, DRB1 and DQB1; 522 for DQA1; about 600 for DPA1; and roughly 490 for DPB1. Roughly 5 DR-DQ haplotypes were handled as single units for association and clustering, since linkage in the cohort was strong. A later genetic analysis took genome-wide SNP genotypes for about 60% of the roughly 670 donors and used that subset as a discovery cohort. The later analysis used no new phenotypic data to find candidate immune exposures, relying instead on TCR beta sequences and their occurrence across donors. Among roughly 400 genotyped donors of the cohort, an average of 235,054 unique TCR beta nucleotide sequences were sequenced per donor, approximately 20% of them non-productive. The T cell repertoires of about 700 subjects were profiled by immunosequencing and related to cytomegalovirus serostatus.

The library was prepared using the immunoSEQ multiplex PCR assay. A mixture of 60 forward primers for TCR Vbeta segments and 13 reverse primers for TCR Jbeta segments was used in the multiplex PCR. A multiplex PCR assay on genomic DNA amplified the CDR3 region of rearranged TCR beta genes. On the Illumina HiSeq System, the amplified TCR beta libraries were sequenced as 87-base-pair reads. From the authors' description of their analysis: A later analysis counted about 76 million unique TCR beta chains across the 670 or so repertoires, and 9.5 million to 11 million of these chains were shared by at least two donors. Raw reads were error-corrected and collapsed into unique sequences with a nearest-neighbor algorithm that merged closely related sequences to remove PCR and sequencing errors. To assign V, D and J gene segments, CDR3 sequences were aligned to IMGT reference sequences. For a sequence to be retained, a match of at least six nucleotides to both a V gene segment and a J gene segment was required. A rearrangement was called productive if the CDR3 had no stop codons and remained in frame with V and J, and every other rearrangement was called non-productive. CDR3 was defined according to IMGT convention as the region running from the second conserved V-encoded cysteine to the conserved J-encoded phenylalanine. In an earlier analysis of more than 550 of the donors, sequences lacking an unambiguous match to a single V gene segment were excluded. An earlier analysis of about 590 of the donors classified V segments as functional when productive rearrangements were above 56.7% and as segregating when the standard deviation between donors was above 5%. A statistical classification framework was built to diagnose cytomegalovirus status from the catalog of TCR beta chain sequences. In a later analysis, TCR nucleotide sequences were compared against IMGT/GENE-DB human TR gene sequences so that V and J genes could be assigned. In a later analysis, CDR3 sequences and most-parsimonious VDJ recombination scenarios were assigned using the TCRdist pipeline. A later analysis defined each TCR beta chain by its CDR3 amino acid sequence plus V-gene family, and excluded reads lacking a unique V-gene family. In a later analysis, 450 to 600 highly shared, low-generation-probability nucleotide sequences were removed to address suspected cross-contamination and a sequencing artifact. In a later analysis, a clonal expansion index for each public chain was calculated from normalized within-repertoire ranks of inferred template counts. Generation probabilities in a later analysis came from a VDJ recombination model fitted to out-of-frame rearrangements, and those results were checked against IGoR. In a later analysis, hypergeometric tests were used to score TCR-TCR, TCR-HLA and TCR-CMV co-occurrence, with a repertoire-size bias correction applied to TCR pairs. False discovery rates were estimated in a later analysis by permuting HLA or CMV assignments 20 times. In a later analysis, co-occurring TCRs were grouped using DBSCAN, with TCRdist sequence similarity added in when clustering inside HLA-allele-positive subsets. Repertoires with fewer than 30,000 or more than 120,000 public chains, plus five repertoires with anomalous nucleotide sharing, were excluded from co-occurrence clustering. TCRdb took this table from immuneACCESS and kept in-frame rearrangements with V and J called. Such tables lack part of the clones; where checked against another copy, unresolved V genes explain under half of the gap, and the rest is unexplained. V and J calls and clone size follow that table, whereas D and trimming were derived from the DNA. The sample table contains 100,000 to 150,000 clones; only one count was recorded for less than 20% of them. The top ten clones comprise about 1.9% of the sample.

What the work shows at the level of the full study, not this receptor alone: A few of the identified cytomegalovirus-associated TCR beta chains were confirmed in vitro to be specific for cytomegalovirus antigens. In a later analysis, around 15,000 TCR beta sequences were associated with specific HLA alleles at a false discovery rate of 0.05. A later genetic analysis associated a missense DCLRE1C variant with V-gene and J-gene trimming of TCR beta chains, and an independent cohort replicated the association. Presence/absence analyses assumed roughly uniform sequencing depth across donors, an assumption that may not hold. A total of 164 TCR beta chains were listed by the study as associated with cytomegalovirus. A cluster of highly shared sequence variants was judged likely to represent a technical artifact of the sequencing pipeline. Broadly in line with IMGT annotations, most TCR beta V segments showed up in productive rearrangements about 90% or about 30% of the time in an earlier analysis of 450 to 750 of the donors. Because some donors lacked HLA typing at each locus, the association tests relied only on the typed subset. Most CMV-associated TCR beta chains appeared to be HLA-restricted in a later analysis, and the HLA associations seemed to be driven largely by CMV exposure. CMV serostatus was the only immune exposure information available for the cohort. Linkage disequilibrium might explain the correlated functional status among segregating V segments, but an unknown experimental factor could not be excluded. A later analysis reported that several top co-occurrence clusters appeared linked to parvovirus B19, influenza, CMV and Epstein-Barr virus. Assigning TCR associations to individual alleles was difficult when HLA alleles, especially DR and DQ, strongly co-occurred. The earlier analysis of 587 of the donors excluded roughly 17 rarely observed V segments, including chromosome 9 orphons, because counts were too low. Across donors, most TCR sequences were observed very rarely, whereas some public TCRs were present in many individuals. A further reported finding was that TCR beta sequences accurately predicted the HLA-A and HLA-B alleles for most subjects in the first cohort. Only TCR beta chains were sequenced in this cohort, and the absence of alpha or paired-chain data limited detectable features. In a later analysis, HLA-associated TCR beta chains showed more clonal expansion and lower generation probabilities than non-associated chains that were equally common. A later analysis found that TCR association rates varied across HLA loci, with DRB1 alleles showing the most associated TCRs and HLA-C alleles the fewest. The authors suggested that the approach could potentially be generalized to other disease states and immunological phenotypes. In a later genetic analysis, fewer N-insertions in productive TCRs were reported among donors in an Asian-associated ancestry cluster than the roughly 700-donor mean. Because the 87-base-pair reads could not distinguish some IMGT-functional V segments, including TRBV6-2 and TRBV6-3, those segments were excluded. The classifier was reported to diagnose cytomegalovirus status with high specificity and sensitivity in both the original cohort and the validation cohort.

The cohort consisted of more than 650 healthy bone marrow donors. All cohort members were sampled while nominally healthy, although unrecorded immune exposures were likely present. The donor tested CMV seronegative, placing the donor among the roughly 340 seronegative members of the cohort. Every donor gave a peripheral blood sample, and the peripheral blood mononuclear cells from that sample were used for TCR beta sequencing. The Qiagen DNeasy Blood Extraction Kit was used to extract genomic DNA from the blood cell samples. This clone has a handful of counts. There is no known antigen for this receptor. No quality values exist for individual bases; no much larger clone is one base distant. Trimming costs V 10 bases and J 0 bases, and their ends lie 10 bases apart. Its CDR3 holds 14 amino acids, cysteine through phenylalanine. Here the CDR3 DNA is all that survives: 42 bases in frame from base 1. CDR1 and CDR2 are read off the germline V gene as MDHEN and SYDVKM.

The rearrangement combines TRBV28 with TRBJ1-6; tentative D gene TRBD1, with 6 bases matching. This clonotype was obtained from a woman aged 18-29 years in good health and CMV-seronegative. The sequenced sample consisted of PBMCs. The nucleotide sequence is TGTGCCACTCAGGGGATCTCCTATAATTCACCCCTCCACTTT. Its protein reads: CATQGISYNSPLHF. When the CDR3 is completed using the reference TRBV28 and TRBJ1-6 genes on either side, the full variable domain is DVKVTQSSRYLVKRTGEKVFLECVQDMDHENMFWYRQDPGLGLRLIYFSYDVKMKEKGDIPEGYSVSREKKERFSLILESASTNQTSMYLCATQGISYNSPLHFGNGTRLTVT.